The 31 T cell receptor beta chains presented below share a single source sample, sequenced in a study of control samples from healthy donors and cancer patients. Assay used: immunoSEQ multiplex PCR; TCRdb lists only in-frame clones, some missing. This sample yields under 150,000 clones, of which 89% are seen a single time; less than 5% belongs to the top ten. What was sequenced was blood. Receptors were obtained from a man under 40 in good health.

V gene TRBV7-8 combines with J gene TRBJ1-1; D may be TRBD1 (6 bases). Per germline, CDR1 SGHVS and CDR2 FQNEAQ. V was pared by 5 bases and J by 6 bases, with 10 bases between. There are 12 residues in the CDR3. The CDR3 DNA sequence: TGTGCCAGCAGCCCCAGGGGCCCTGAAGCTTTCTTT. It translates to CASSPRGPEAFF.

V gene TRBV6-5 combines with J gene TRBJ2-7; D is ambiguous. The CDR3 runs to 11 residues. V lost 4 bases, J lost 7 bases, and 8 bases lay in between. Looked up from germline, CDR1 is MNHEY and CDR2 is SVGAGI. The CDR3 loop reads CASSSSVEQYF. CDR3 DNA sequence: TGTGCCAGCAGTTCCTCCGTTGAGCAGTACTTC.

J is TRBJ2-1 and V is TRBV19; TRBD2 matches 9 bases. Germline CDR1 and CDR2: LNHDA and SQIVND (reference sequence). Germline trimming cut 1 base from V and 9 bases from J; bases unmatched to any gene: 7. The CDR3 is 15 amino acids. DNA for the CDR3: TGTGCCAGTAGTATAGTTAGCGGGAGTTCCGGTGAGCAGTTCTTC. This encodes CASSIVSGSSGEQFF. Using reference TRBV19 and TRBJ2-1 for the parts outside the CDR3, the full variable domain is DGGITQSPKYLFRKEGQNVTLSCEQNLNHDAMYWYRQDPGQGLRLIYYSQIVNDFQKGDIAEGYSVSREKKESFPLTVTSAQKNPTAFYLCASSIVSGSSGEQFFGPGTRLTVL.

The CDR3 nucleotides read TGTGCCAGTAGTTCCACGGCCGGGAGTTTCTACAATGAGCAGTTCTTC. As protein: CASSSTAGSFYNEQFF. This chain links TRBV19 with TRBJ2-1; the D gene is possibly TRBD2 (6 bases). V was trimmed by 5 bases and J by 3 bases, leaving 17 bases between them. CDR1 LNHDA and CDR2 SQIVND come from the germline V gene (reference sequence). The CDR3 is made up of 16 amino acids.

The gene calls are TRBV5-1 and TRBJ2-5, with 10 nucleotides matching TRBD2. Germline V lookup: CDR1 SGHRS, CDR2 YFSETQ. With V trimmed by 2 bases and J by 0 bases, 7 bases remained unmatched. There are 17 residues in the CDR3. This chain's CDR3 is CASSLPTSGAYQETQYF. For the CDR3, the DNA is TGCGCCAGCAGCTTACCTACTAGCGGGGCGTACCAAGAGACCCAGTACTTC.

The genes are TRBV7-9 and TRBJ1-1, with no clear D. V lost 7 bases to trimming and J lost 1 base, with 4 bases between them. This CDR3 comprises 11 residues. Germline CDR1 reads SEHNR; CDR2 reads FQNEAQ (reference sequence). CDR3 coding DNA: TGTGCCAGCACCGAGAACACTGAAGCTTTCTTT. It is translated as CASTENTEAFF.

V is TRBV6-2 or TRBV6-3 and J is TRBJ1-2; D not certain. CDR1 is MNHEY and CDR2 is SVGEGT in the germline V gene. Trimming took off 0 bases at V and 8 bases at J, with 10 bases between the two ends. This CDR3 is built from 13 residues. The CDR3 DNA sequence: TGTGCCAGCAGTTACTCGAATGGGGAAGGCTACACCTTC. Translating it yields CASSYSNGEGYTF.

The V and J genes are TRBV6-6 and TRBJ2-3, with D possibly being TRBD1 or TRBD2 (6 bases each). The CDR3 is 16 amino acids. The germline V gene encodes CDR1 MNHNY and CDR2 SVGAGI (reference sequence). Trimming took 0 bases from V and 5 from J, leaving 15 bases between them. The CDR3 protein is CASSYSSGARGDTQYF. In DNA, the CDR3 is TGTGCCAGCAGTTACTCGTCGGGGGCGCGGGGAGATACGCAGTATTTT.

The chain combines TRBV9 with TRBJ2-7; TRBD2 matches 12 bases. This CDR3 has 15 residues. V gave up 3 bases and J gave up 5 bases; unmatched junction bases: 6. CDR1 and CDR2 (germline): SGDLS, YYNGEE. This chain's CDR3 is CASSETSGSGNEQYF. The CDR3 region has the DNA TGTGCCAGCAGCGAGACTAGCGGGAGCGGGAACGAGCAGTACTTC.

The V call is TRBV5-1, the J call TRBJ2-2; D is ambiguous. The germline gives CDR1 SGHRS, CDR2 YFSETQ. V was clipped by 6 bases and J by 1 base, with 13 bases between them. The CDR3 is 15 amino acids. The CDR3 nucleotides read TGCGCCAGCACCCACAAGGGATGGAACACCGGGGAGCTGTTTTTT. Translation: CASTHKGWNTGELFF.

Written as DNA, the CDR3 is TGTGCCACCAGTGAGACGGGACAGGGGGCTGTCAGGTACTTC. Protein: CATSETGQGAVRYF. V is TRBV24-1 and J is TRBJ2-4; TRBD1 agrees at 12 bases. Trimming took 4 bases from V and 15 from J; bases not matched to a gene: 9. The CDR3 extends over 14 amino acids. Germline CDR1 KGHDR, CDR2 SFDVKD.

This chain links TRBV12-3 or TRBV12-4 with TRBJ1-2; D uncertain. V shed 3 bases and J shed 4 bases, with 6 bases lying between them. This CDR3 has 12 amino acids. CDR3 sequence reads: CASSFRRYGYTF. In DNA form, the CDR3 reads TGTGCCAGCAGTTTCAGACGCTATGGCTACACCTTC.

This sequence joins TRBV7-3 and TRBJ2-5; either TRBD1 or TRBD2 may supply D (5 bases each). V lost 0 bases and J lost 2, with 7 bases in between. CDR1 is SGHTA and CDR2 is FQGTGA in the germline V gene. The CDR3 is 14 residues long. The CDR3 region is CASSLTGEQETQYF. The CDR3 coding sequence is TGTGCCAGCAGCTTAACGGGGGAACAAGAGACCCAGTACTTC.

The chain has TRBV5-1 and TRBJ1-2; tentatively, D is TRBD1 (5 bases). From germline, CDR1 is SGHRS and CDR2 YFSETQ. There are 14 residues in the CDR3. Deletions cut 0 bases from V and 4 bases from J, with 10 bases between. The CDR3, as DNA: TGCGCCAGCAGCTTGGTGGGGGAGGGCTATGGCTACACCTTC. The encoded protein is CASSLVGEGYGYTF.

V is TRBV3-1 (or the pseudogene TRBV3-2) and J is TRBJ1-1; D not resolved. CDR3 length: 13 residues. Germline CDR1 is LGHDT and CDR2 is YNNKEL (reference sequence). Between the trimmed V and J ends, which lost 3 bases and 4 bases, there was a span of 9 bases. CDR3 region: CASSHGSGTEAFF. In DNA form, the CDR3 reads TGTGCCAGCAGCCACGGCTCGGGCACTGAAGCTTTCTTT.

The chain carries TRBV18 and TRBJ1-6; D might be TRBD1 (5 bases). Germline CDR1 and CDR2: KGHSH and LQKENI. Trimming took off 4 bases at V and 5 bases at J, with 9 bases between the two ends. This CDR3 is 14 amino acids long. As DNA, the CDR3 is TGTGCCAGCTCACTGGGACGGGATAATTCACCCCTCCACTTT. Its protein product is CASSLGRDNSPLHF. Looking up the rest from reference TRBV18 and TRBJ1-6 gives the full variable domain: NAGVMQNPRHLVRRRGQEARLRCSPMKGHSHVYWYRQLPEEGLKFMVYLQKENIIDESGMPKERFSAEFPKEGPSILRIQQVVRGDSAAYFCASSLGRDNSPLHFGNGTRLTVT.

This clone has just a few counts. The V gene is TRBV24-1, the J gene TRBJ2-3; 8 bases map to TRBD2. Germline V gives CDR1 KGHDR, CDR2 SFDVKD. J lost 4 bases, V lost 5 bases, and 7 bases had no gene match. This CDR3 has 15 amino acids. The CDR3 is CATSALSGSADTQYF. DNA of the CDR3: TGTGCCACCAGTGCCTTAAGCGGGAGCGCAGATACGCAGTATTTT.

This clone was picked up one time. The rearrangement uses TRBV4-1 and TRBJ1-4, with D tentatively TRBD1 (5 bases). The germline V and J ends were trimmed by 4 bases and 2 bases, with 8 bases remaining between them. The length of the CDR3 is 14 residues. Germline CDR1 MGHRA, CDR2 YSYEKL. DNA for the CDR3: TGCGCCAGCAGCCTCAGGGTTACTAATGAAAAACTGTTTTTT. Its protein product is CASSLRVTNEKLFF.

The V call is TRBV9, the J call TRBJ2-6; the D gene could be TRBD1 or TRBD2 (5 bases each). The CDR3 is made up of 17 amino acids. CDR1 and CDR2 from the germline V gene are SGDLS and YYNGEE. Trimming took 0 bases from V and 2 from J, leaving 12 bases between them. CDR3 DNA sequence: TGTGCCAGCAGCGTAGATCTTGGGGGAACTGGGGCCAACGTCCTGACTTTC. Translation gives CASSVDLGGTGANVLTF.

This chain links TRBV5-1 with TRBJ2-7; 11 bases are a match to TRBD2. The germline CDR1 and CDR2 sequences are SGHRS and YFSETQ. The CDR3 extends over 16 amino acids. V trimming: 5 bases; J trimming: 4 bases; junction bases outside the gene matches: 11. This CDR3 reads CASRRDGTSGAYEQYF. CDR3 bases: TGCGCCAGCAGACGGGATGGGACTAGCGGAGCTTACGAGCAGTACTTC.

The V call is TRBV25-1, the J call TRBJ1-3; D is undetermined. The ends were cut back, 0 bases at V and 1 base at J, with 7 bases in the middle. CDR3 size: 15 residues. Per germline, CDR1 MGHDK and CDR2 SYGVNS. The CDR3 bases are TGTGCCAGCAGTGAATATATGGGATCTGGAAACACCATATATTTT. Translation gives CASSEYMGSGNTIYF.

This chain uses TRBV7-9 with TRBJ2-7; 12 positions match TRBD2. Germline V gives CDR1 SEHNR, CDR2 FQNEAQ (reference sequence). J gave up 3 bases and V 4 bases, and 7 bases lay outside the gene matches. CDR3 length equals 16 residues. The CDR3 spells CASSSVTSGSFYEQYF. CDR3 DNA sequence: TGTGCCAGCAGCTCCGTGACTAGCGGGAGTTTCTACGAGCAGTACTTC.

The chain is built from TRBV6-5 and TRBJ2-7; weak D call: TRBD2 (7 bases). This CDR3 comprises 15 residues. CDR1 MNHEY and CDR2 SVGAGI come from the germline V gene. Trimming stripped 4 bases from V and 6 bases from J, with 19 bases between. The CDR3, as DNA: TGTGCCAGCAGTTCGCGGGGGAGGACAGCCCTCGAGCAGTACTTC. This gives the protein CASSSRGRTALEQYF.

This chain links TRBV7-2 with TRBJ2-3; 10 bases are shared with TRBD2. CDR3 length equals 18 residues. With 5 bases clipped from V and 6 bases from J, the junction kept 17 bases outside the gene matches. Per germline, CDR1 SGHTA and CDR2 FQGNSA. The CDR3 bases are TGTGCCAGCAGCCTCCGGGGTGATAGCGGGGGGCCCTCGGATACGCAGTATTTT. Protein: CASSLRGDSGGPSDTQYF.

V is TRBV5-1 and J is TRBJ2-5, with 9 bases lining up with TRBD1. The germline V gene encodes CDR1 SGHRS and CDR2 YFSETQ. The J segment lost 4 bases and the V segment lost 4 bases, leaving 2 bases of the junction unmatched. CDR3 length equals 13 residues. The CDR3 region is CASSPQGAETQYF. The DNA of the CDR3 is TGCGCCAGCAGCCCACAGGGGGCAGAGACCCAGTACTTC.

This CDR3 is CASSLRQAYEQYF. For the CDR3, the DNA is TGTGCCAGCAGCTTGCGACAGGCCTACGAGCAGTACTTC. The chain combines TRBV5-5 with TRBJ2-7, with D maybe TRBD1 (6 bases). The CDR3 has 13 residues. The V gene lost 1 base and the J gene lost 2 bases, with 7 bases spanning the gap. Germline-derived CDR1 and CDR2 are SGHKS and YYEKEE (reference sequence).

The V gene is TRBV6-5, the J gene TRBJ1-6; 7 bases align to TRBD1. Trimming at V came to 6 bases and at J to 5 bases, leaving 7 bases not matched to a gene. CDR3 length: 15 amino acids. The germline gives CDR1 MNHEY, CDR2 SVGAGI. The CDR3 protein is CASSLNQGDNSPLHF. CDR3 sequence (DNA): TGTGCCAGCAGCCTTAATCAGGGGGATAATTCACCCCTCCACTTT.

The chain has TRBV5-6 and TRBJ1-1; TRBD1 is a possible D gene (5 bases). Germline CDR1 SGHDT, CDR2 YYEEEE. Trimming stripped 2 bases from V and 1 base from J, with 9 bases between. The CDR3 consists of 14 residues. The CDR3 protein is CASSLEGENTEAFF. CDR3 nucleotides: TGTGCCAGCAGCTTAGAAGGGGAGAACACTGAAGCTTTCTTT.

In this sample, this clone turned up once. The chain joins TRBV24-1 to TRBJ1-1; D not resolved. The V gene lost 2 bases and the J gene lost 7 bases, with 10 bases spanning the gap. CDR3 length: 13 residues. Germline V gene data show CDR1 as KGHDR and CDR2 as SFDVKD. This CDR3 reads CATSDSLAIEAFF. The CDR3 DNA follows: TGTGCCACCAGTGATTCTCTAGCAATTGAAGCTTTCTTT.

This sequence joins TRBV19 and TRBJ1-6; D gene ambiguous. V lost 7 bases and J lost 7, with 14 bases in between. The CDR3 covers 14 residues. Germline CDR1 is LNHDA and CDR2 is SQIVND (reference sequence). CDR3 protein: CASNWRIGNSPLHF. For the CDR3, the DNA is TGTGCCAGTAACTGGAGGATTGGAAATTCACCCCTCCACTTT.

The V call is TRBV7-9, the J call TRBJ2-7; no clear D. Germline V gives CDR1 SEHNR, CDR2 FQNEAQ (reference sequence). The V and J ends lost 5 bases and 6 bases respectively, with 20 bases between them. The CDR3 length is 15 residues. CDR3 coding DNA: TGTGCCAGCAGCCCAGCCGGCGGTGCAAAGACCGAGCAGTACTTC. This encodes CASSPAGGAKTEQYF.